This TCR beta chain was obtained from a study of CD8 T cells in Susac syndrome. This CDR3 spans 15 amino acids. Germline loops: CDR1 LNHDA, CDR2 SQIVND (reference sequence). The J segment lost 6 bases and the V segment lost 4 bases, leaving 9 bases of the junction unmatched. After extraction with the RNeasy kit, about 0.5 to 1 ug of the RNA was reverse transcribed using random hexamers. TCRdb reprocessed the immunoSEQ multiplex PCR reads with MiXCR, giving one entry per CDR3 protein. The sample shows some 110,000 distinct CDR3 sequences, about 92% of them seen only once. CD8+ and CD4+ blood T cells underwent TCR beta sequencing. Negative magnetic isolation gave CD8+ and CD4+ cells; FACS enriched CD8+ TEMRA.

The chain carries TRBV19 and TRBJ1-2; TRBD1 matches 9 bases. Sequencing was performed on CD4+ T cells from PBMCs. The sequence came from a human donor with multiple sclerosis. This chain's CDR3 is CASSTLWTGADGYTF. The CDR3 region has the DNA TGTGCCAGTAGTACCCTATGGACAGGGGCGGATGGCTACACCTTC.